The entry below gives a single TCR beta chain sequence along with its context. The target antigen is unknown. V lost 4 bases and J lost 3, with 15 bases in between. There are 15 residues in the CDR3. Germline V gives CDR1 SGDLS, CDR2 YYNGEE. The data were obtained in a study of OX40 agonist ivuxolimab in advanced cancers. General observations from the study: With doses of 0.1-3.0 mg/kg, partial responders showed among the lowest clonal expansion. Undetermined was the antigen specificity of the expanded peripheral T cells.

Repertoires were generated with immunoSEQ multiplex PCR, while TCRdb's copy carries only in-frame clones and drops some. The sample includes tens of thousands of clones, around 90% of them seen just once. The source material was CD4+ or CD8+ T cells sorted from blood, sampled in a trial of the OX40 agonist ivuxolimab. This sequence was found in an adult with an advanced solid tumor such as melanoma, head and neck, liver or kidney cancer. The genes are TRBV9 and TRBJ2-3; D may be TRBD2 (7 bases). The CDR3 sequence: CASSTTGGGTDTQYF. The CDR3 region has the DNA TGTGCCAGCAGCACCACGGGGGGCGGAACAGATACGCAGTATTTT.